This passage covers 20 T cell receptor beta chains from one sample sequenced in a study of a mutant IDH1 vaccine in newly diagnosed glioma. The data were produced by immunoSEQ multiplex PCR, yet TCRdb's version contains in-frame clones alone and is incomplete. The sample consists of 35,000 to 50,000 clones, 85% to 95% of them appearing once. What these receptors recognize is not known. Time point given: week 35, safety follow-up. Vaccinated patients received 300 ug of mutant IDH1 20-mer peptide per dose, with topical imiquimod. The source material was PBMCs, sampled from a glioma patient whose treatment included an IDH1 peptide vaccine. Receptors originate from a man over 45 with glioma.

The rearrangement uses TRBV27 and TRBJ1-5; no definite D call. The germline V gene has CDR1 MNHEY and CDR2 SMNVEV (reference sequence). V was pared by 8 bases and J by 0 bases, with 11 bases between. This CDR3 contains 14 residues. CDR3 sequence reads: CASGSTLSNQPQHF. The CDR3 bases are TGTGCCAGCGGGTCGACACTTAGCAATCAGCCCCAGCATTTT.

The chain uses TRBV9 and TRBJ2-7, with TRBD2 matching over 10 bases. V lost 0 bases and J lost 2; bases outside the gene matches: 2. The V gene's germline CDR1 is SGDLS and CDR2 YYNGEE. The CDR3 length is 15 residues. For the CDR3, the DNA is TGTGCCAGCAGCGTAGGTAGCGGGAGGACCTACGAGCAGTACTTC. The encoded protein is CASSVGSGRTYEQYF.

In nucleotides, the CDR3 is TGTGCCAGCTCACCACAGGGGTTCACAGATACGCAGTATTTT. This encodes CASSPQGFTDTQYF. The chain combines TRBV18 with TRBJ2-3; possibly TRBD1 for D (5 bases). The germline CDR1 and CDR2 sequences are KGHSH and LQKENI. The V gene lost 1 base and the J gene lost 2 bases, with 7 bases spanning the gap. CDR3 length: 14 residues. The entire variable domain, with the rest obtained from reference TRBV18 and TRBJ2-3, is as follows: NAGVMQNPRHLVRRRGQEARLRCSPMKGHSHVYWYRQLPEEGLKFMVYLQKENIIDESGMPKERFSAEFPKEGPSILRIQQVVRGDSAAYFCASSPQGFTDTQYFGPGTRLTVL.

This sequence joins TRBV15 and TRBJ1-1; no firm D call. Trimming took 0 bases from V and 0 from J, leaving 8 bases between them. Germline CDR1 and CDR2: LNHNV and YYDKDF (reference sequence). This CDR3 has 15 amino acids. The CDR3: CATSRDRTMNTEAFF. CDR3 sequence (DNA): TGTGCCACCAGCAGAGACAGGACCATGAACACTGAAGCTTTCTTT.

This chain uses TRBV5-6 with TRBJ2-7; 7 nucleotides match TRBD2. The V segment lost 2 bases and the J segment 3 bases; nucleotides outside the gene matches: 8. Germline loops: CDR1 SGHDT, CDR2 YYEEEE. This CDR3 region has 15 residues. The CDR3: CASSFFIRDYYEQYF. CDR3 DNA sequence: TGTGCCAGCAGCTTTTTCATCCGGGACTACTACGAGCAGTACTTC.

This chain links TRBV7-9 with TRBJ2-2, with D maybe TRBD1 (6 bases). CDR1 and CDR2 from the germline V gene are SEHNR and FQNEAQ (reference sequence). This CDR3 comprises 16 residues. V was pared by 1 base and J by 4 bases, with 13 bases between. CDR3 sequence: CASSLDGTRPTGELFF. The CDR3 bases are TGTGCCAGCAGCTTAGACGGGACACGACCCACCGGGGAGCTGTTTTTT.

The chain has TRBV27 and TRBJ2-7; D not resolved. With 6 bases removed from V and 0 bases from J, the gap between germline ends came to 12 bases. This CDR3 is built from 14 residues. Germline CDR1 reads MNHEY; CDR2 reads SMNVEV (reference sequence). CDR3 sequence: CASRLEAHSYEQYF. The CDR3 region has the DNA TGTGCCAGCAGGCTAGAGGCCCACTCCTACGAGCAGTACTTC.

CDR3 protein: CASSYGGGFYYEQYF. CDR3 nucleotide sequence: TGTGCCAGCAGTTACGGAGGGGGTTTCTACTACGAGCAGTACTTC. The chain is built from TRBV6-5 and TRBJ2-7, with D tentatively TRBD1 or TRBD2 (6 bases each). CDR1 and CDR2 from the germline V gene are MNHEY and SVGAGI. This CDR3 comprises 15 residues. V lost 2 bases to trimming and J lost 3 bases, with 14 bases between them.

The V and J genes are TRBV18 and TRBJ1-1, with D possibly matching TRBD1 (5 bases). The CDR3 has 15 amino acids. Looked up from germline, CDR1 is KGHSH and CDR2 is LQKENI. V lost 6 bases to trimming and J lost 4 bases, with 18 bases between them. Here the CDR3 DNA reads TGTGCCAGCTCCGCTTCCCCCCCGGGGGGCACTGAAGCTTTCTTT. It encodes CASSASPPGGTEAFF.

This clone was seen only once. The gene calls are TRBV5-8 and TRBJ1-2; D remains ambiguous. V gave up 3 bases and J gave up 7 bases, with 10 bases separating them. CDR3 length: 12 amino acids. Germline CDR1 is SGHTS and CDR2 is YDEGEE. The CDR3 bases are TGTGCCAGCAGCTCACGCACGGCTGGCTACACCTTC. Its protein product is CASSSRTAGYTF.

This clone was detected only a few times. The rearrangement joins TRBV19 to TRBJ2-1; 12 nucleotides agree with TRBD1. From germline, CDR1 is LNHDA and CDR2 SQIVND (reference sequence). The V segment lost 3 bases and the J segment 7 bases; nucleotides outside the gene matches: 4. The CDR3 runs to 15 residues. CDR3 sequence (DNA): TGTGCCAGTAGTATGGGACAGGGGGCGCAGAATGAGCAGTTCTTC. Translation gives CASSMGQGAQNEQFF.

The chain employs TRBV5-6 and TRBJ1-5, with a weak D call TRBD1 (6 bases). Trimming took 4 bases from V and 4 from J, leaving 15 bases between them. Germline V gene data show CDR1 as SGHDT and CDR2 as YYEEEE. The length of the CDR3 is 15 residues. CDR3 protein: CASSRGQVRNQPQHF. The CDR3 bases are TGTGCCAGCAGCCGGGGGCAGGTTCGGAATCAGCCCCAGCATTTT.

The chain uses TRBV19 and TRBJ2-2; perhaps TRBD1 as D (7 bases). CDR1 is LNHDA, CDR2 SQIVND, per germline (reference sequence). Trimming left V 6 bases short and J 2 bases short, with 13 bases between. The CDR3 is made up of 15 amino acids. CDR3 region: CASRFQGGNTGELFF. For the CDR3, the DNA is TGTGCCAGTAGGTTCCAGGGGGGAAACACCGGGGAGCTGTTTTTT.

V is TRBV30 and J is TRBJ1-1, with D unclear. This CDR3 contains 11 residues. Germline CDR1 is GTSNPN and CDR2 is SVGIG (reference sequence). Trimming stripped 8 bases from V and 1 base from J, with 8 bases between. The CDR3 loop is CARLENTEAFF. DNA of the CDR3: TGTGCCAGGTTAGAGAACACTGAAGCTTTCTTT.

The chain combines TRBV6-6 with TRBJ2-7; possibly TRBD1 for D (5 bases). Per germline, CDR1 MNHNY and CDR2 SVGAGI (reference sequence). Trimming removed 2 bases at V and 3 bases at J, with 11 bases between. The CDR3 runs 14 residues. CDR3 coding DNA: TGTGCCAGCAGTTACAGGCAGGGAATCTACGAGCAGTACTTC. It specifies CASSYRQGIYEQYF.

V is TRBV6-4 and J is TRBJ2-6; D perhaps matches TRBD2 (6 bases). V gave up 7 bases and J gave up 0 bases, with 13 bases separating them. CDR3 length: 16 residues. Germline loops: CDR1 MRHNA, CDR2 SNTAGT. The CDR3 here is CASTRDSSSGANVLTF. DNA of the CDR3: TGTGCCAGCACCCGGGACTCAAGCTCTGGGGCCAACGTCCTGACTTTC.

The rearrangement uses TRBV7-9 and TRBJ1-3, with D unresolved. This CDR3 spans 15 amino acids. The germline V and J ends were trimmed by 2 bases and 0 bases, with 8 bases remaining between them. The germline V gene has CDR1 SEHNR and CDR2 FQNEAQ (reference sequence). The CDR3 protein is CASSLRQDSGNTIYF. CDR3 DNA sequence: TGTGCCAGCAGCTTAAGGCAGGACTCTGGAAACACCATATATTTT.

The chain links TRBV9 to TRBJ1-1; D is possibly TRBD1 (6 bases). The CDR3 runs 13 residues. Trimming cost V 6 bases and J 6 bases, with 15 bases left between them. Germline loops: CDR1 SGDLS, CDR2 YYNGEE. The CDR3 bases are TGTGCCAGCACTCCCGGCGGGGGCGCTGAAGCTTTCTTT. This codes for CASTPGGGAEAFF.

J is TRBJ1-2 and V is TRBV29-1, with D possibly being TRBD1 (5 bases). V lost 2 bases to trimming and J lost 7 bases, with 8 bases between them. This CDR3 region has 11 residues. The V gene's germline CDR1 is SQVTM and CDR2 ANQGSEA. The CDR3 spells CSVESRAGYTF. The CDR3 nucleotides read TGCAGCGTTGAATCCAGGGCTGGCTACACCTTC.

The chain joins TRBV13 to TRBJ2-1, with a possible D match to TRBD2 (5 bases). Germline lookup yields CDR1 PRHDT and CDR2 FYEKMQ (reference sequence). V gave up 5 bases and J gave up 4 bases, with 9 bases separating them. The CDR3 length is 13 residues. The CDR3: CASSAGVYNEQFF. The CDR3 nucleotides read TGTGCCAGCAGCGCCGGGGTTTACAATGAGCAGTTCTTC.